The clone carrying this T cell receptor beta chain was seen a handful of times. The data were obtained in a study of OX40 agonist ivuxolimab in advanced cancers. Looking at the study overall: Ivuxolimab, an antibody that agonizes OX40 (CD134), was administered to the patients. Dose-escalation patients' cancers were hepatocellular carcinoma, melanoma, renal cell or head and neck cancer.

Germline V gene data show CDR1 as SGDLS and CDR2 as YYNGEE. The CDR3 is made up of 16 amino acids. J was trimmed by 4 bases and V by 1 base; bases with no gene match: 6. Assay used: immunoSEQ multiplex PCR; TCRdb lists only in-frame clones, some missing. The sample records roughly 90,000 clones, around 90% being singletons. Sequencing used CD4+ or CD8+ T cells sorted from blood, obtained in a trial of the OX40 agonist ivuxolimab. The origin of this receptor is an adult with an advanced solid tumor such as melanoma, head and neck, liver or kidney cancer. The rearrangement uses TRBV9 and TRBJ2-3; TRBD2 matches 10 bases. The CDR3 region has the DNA TGTGCCAGCAGCGTATTCCAGCGGGGGGGCTCAGATACGCAGTATTTT. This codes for CASSVFQRGGSDTQYF.